This TCR beta chain was documented in a study of OX40 agonist ivuxolimab in advanced cancers. Overall study: The drug used for patients, ivuxolimab, was an agonistic anti-OX40 (CD134) antibody. Patients were 82.7% male with ages roughly 20 to 90, mean 60. Three patients showed partial responses: one hepatocellular carcinoma and two cutaneous melanoma cases. Study-wide results and caveats: There were, on average, more expanded clones in CD8+ T cells than in CD4+.

Sequencing used immunoSEQ multiplex PCR; TCRdb keeps in-frame clones, though not all of them. The repertoire holds about 100,000 clones, with 85% to 95% as singletons. On this clone itself: Its cognate antigen is unknown.

The V and J ends lost 5 bases and 5 bases, in that order; junction bases with no gene match: 13. The CDR3 consists of 16 residues. Germline V lookup: CDR1 LGHNA, CDR2 YNFKEQ. The chain is built from TRBV4-2 and TRBJ2-7; 9 bases match TRBD2. This sequence was found in an adult with an advanced solid tumor such as melanoma, head and neck, liver or kidney cancer. This material consisted of CD4+ or CD8+ T cells sorted from blood, taken in a trial of the OX40 agonist ivuxolimab. The CDR3 sequence is CASSSWTSARRNEQYF. The CDR3 nucleotides are TGTGCCAGCAGCTCATGGACTAGCGCACGGAGAAACGAGCAGTACTTC.